This paragraph reports one TCR beta chain. The data were obtained in a study of blood T cell repertoires in COVID-19. Clones were sequenced by immunoSEQ multiplex PCR, and TCRdb holds only the in-frame ones, with some missing. The sample holds some 250,000 clones, approximately 82% seen once. Living in under 30 US areas, the participants were between roughly 18 and 89 years of age. The recovered donors of Cohort 3 showed two negative PCRs, clearance, or symptom resolution. The CDR3 consists of 15 residues. V lost 4 bases and J lost 9; bases outside the gene matches: 7. The germline CDR1 and CDR2 sequences are MDHEN and SYDVKM.

This clonotype was obtained from a man aged 40-55 years who had recovered from COVID-19. The material sequenced was PBMCs or T cells enriched from blood (not recorded which). This sequence joins TRBV28 and TRBJ2-1; 12 nucleotides align to TRBD2. The DNA of the CDR3 is TGTGCCAGCAGTTATGCTAGCGGGAGGGGGGGTGAGCAGTTCTTC. Its translation: CASSYASGRGGEQFF.